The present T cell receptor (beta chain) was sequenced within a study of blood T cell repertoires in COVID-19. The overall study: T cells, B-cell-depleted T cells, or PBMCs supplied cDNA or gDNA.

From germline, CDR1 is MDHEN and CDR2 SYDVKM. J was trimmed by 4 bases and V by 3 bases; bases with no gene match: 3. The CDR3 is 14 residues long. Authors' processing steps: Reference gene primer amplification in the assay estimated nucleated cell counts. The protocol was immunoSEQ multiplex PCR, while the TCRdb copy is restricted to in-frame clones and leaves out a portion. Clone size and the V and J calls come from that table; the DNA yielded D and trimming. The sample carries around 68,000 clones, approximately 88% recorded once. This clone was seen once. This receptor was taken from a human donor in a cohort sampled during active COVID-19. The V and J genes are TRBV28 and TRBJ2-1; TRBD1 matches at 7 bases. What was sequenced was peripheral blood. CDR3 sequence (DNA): TGTGCCAGCAGTTTGGGACAGCTGTACAATGAGCAGTTCTTC. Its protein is CASSLGQLYNEQFF.